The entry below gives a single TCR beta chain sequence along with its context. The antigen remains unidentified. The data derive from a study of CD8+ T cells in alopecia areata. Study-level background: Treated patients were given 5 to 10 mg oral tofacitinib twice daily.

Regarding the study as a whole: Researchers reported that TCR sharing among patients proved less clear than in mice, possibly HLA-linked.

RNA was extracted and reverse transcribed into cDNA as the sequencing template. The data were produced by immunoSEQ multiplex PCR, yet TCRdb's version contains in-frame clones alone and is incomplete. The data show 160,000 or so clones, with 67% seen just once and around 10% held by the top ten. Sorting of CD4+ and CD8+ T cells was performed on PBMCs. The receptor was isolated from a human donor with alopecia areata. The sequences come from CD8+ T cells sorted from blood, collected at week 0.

CDR3 protein: CASIRADRTDTQYF. CDR3 in DNA: TGTGCCAGCATTCGGGCAGACCGCACAGATACGCAGTATTTT. This chain links TRBV2 with TRBJ2-3; unclear D gene. V lost 7 bases and J lost 1, with 12 bases in between. Germline lookup yields CDR1 SNHLY and CDR2 FYNNEI. The CDR3 has 14 residues. Variable domain in full (rest from reference TRBV2 and TRBJ2-3): EPEVTQTPSHQVTQMGQEVILRCVPISNHLYFYWYRQILGQKVEFLVSFYNNEISEKSEIFDDQFSVERPDGSNFTLKIRSTKLEDSAMYFCASIRADRTDTQYFGPGTRLTVL.